This T cell receptor beta chain was sequenced for a study of T cell repertoires in cytomegalovirus infection. The wider study: Evidence of both CMV infection and a matching HLA type came from public TCR beta signatures.

Overall study findings and caveats: Dominating the ex vivo response were TCR beta clonotypes that were CMV-specific and HLA-C-restricted.

Of note for this clonotype: The antigen remains unidentified.

Each CDR3 protein gets one entry after TCRdb re-called the reads with MiXCR. This table has some 250,000 distinct CDR3 sequences, around 9% appearing once. The CDR3 has 16 amino acids. V was pared by 5 bases and J by 1 base, with 6 bases of the junction left unmatched. Germline CDR1 reads MNHNS; CDR2 reads SASEGT. Sample: PBMCs. The source of this sequence is a human donor in good health (CMV status not recorded). Some clones in this sample may be carry-over from other donors' samples. The rearrangement links TRBV6-1 to TRBJ2-3, with 10 bases aligning to TRBD2. CDR3 region: CASSPTSGIGTDTQYF. The CDR3 DNA is TGTGCCAGCAGTCCTACTAGCGGGATCGGCACAGATACGCAGTATTTT.